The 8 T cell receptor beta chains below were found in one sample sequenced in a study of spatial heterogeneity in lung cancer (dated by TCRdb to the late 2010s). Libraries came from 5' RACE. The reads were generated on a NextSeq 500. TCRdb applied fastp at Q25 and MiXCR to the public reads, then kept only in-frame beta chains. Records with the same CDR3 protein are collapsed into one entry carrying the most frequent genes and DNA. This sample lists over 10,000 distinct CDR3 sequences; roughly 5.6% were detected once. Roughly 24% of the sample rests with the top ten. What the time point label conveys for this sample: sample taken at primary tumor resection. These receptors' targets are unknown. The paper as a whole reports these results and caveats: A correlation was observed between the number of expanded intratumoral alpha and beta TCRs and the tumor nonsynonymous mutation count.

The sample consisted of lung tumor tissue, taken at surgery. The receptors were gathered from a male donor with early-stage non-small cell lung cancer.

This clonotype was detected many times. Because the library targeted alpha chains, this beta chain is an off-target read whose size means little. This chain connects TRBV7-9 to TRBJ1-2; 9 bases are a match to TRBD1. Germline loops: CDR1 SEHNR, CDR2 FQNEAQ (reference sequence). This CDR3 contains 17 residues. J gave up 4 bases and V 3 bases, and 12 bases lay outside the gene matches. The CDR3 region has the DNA TGTGCCAGCAGCTTCGCACAGGGGGCCCTCACTTCCTATGGCTACACCTTC. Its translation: CASSFAQGALTSYGYTF.

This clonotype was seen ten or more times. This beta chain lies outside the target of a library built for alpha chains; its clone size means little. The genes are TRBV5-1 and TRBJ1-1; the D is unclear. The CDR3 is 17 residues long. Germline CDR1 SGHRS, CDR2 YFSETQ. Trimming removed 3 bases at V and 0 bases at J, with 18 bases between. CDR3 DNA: TGCGCCAGCAGCTCGGGAGACTCATCCCACATGAACACTGAAGCTTTCTTT. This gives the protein CASSSGDSSHMNTEAFF.

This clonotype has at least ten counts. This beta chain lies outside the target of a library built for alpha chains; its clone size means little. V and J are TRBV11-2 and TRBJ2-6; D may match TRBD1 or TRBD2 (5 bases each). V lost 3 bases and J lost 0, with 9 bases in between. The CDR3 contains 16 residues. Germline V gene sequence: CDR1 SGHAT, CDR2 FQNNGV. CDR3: CASSLGRYSGANVLTF. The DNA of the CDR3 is TGTGCCAGCAGCTTGGGACGGTACTCTGGGGCCAACGTCCTGACTTTC.

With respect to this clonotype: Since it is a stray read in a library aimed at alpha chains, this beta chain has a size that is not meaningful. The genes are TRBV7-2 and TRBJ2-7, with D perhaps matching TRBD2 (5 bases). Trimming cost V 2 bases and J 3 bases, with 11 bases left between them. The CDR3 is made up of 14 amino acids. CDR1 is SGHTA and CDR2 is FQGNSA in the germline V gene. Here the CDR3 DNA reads TGTGCCAGCAGCTTATACGGGGTACTCTACGAGCAGTACTTC. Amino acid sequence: CASSLYGVLYEQYF.

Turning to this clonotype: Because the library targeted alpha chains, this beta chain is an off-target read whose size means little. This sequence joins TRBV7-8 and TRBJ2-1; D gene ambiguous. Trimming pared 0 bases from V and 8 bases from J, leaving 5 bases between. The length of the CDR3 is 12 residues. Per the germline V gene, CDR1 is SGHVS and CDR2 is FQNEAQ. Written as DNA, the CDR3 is TGTGCCAGCAGCTTAGCCTCAGATGAGCAGTTCTTC. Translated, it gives CASSLASDEQFF. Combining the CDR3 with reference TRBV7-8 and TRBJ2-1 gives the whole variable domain GAGVSQSPRYKVAKRGQDVALRCDPISGHVSLFWYQQALGQGPEFLTYFQNEAQLDKSGLPSDRFFAERPEGSVSTLKIQRTQQEDSAVYLCASSLASDEQFFGPGTRLTVL.

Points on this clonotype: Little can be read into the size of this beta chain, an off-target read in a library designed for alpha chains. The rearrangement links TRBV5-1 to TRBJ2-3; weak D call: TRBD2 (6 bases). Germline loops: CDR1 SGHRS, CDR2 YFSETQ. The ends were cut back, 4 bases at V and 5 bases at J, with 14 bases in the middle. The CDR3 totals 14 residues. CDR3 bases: TGCGCCAGCAGCGCTTTAGCGGAACTAGATACGCAGTATTTT. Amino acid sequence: CASSALAELDTQYF.

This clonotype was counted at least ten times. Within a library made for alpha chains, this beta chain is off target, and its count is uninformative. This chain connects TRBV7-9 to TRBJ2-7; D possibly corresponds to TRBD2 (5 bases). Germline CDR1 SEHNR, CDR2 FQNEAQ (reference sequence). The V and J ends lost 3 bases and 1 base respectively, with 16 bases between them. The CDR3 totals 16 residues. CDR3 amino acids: CASSFAAGKSSYEQYF. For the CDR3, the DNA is TGTGCCAGCAGCTTCGCGGCGGGCAAGTCTTCCTACGAGCAGTACTTC. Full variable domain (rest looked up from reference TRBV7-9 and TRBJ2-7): DTGVSQNPRHKITKRGQNVTFRCDPISEHNRLYWYRQTLGQGPEFLTYFQNEAQLEKSRLLSDRFSAERPKGSFSTLEIQRTEQGDSAMYLCASSFAAGKSSYEQYFGPGTRLTVT.

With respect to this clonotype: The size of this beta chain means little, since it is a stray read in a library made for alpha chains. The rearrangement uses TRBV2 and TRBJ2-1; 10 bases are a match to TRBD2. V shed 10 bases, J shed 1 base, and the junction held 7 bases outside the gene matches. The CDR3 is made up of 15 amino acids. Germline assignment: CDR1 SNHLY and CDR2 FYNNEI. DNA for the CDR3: TGTGCCACGACTTCTAGCGGGGGTTCCTACAATGAGCAGTTCTTC. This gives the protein CATTSSGGSYNEQFF.